The 17 T cell receptor beta chains presented below share a single source sample, sequenced in a study of CD8 T cells in ankylosing spondylitis. TCRdb ran MiXCR on the 5' RACE reads and lists one entry per CDR3 protein. Of 150,000 to 200,000 distinct CDR3 sequences in the sample, around 20% were seen once. Sequenced input: blood, either unsorted or a sorted T cell fraction (not recorded which). The receptor source for this set is a male donor with ankylosing spondylitis or in good health (not recorded which).

This sequence joins TRBV5-1 and TRBJ2-6; possible D gene TRBD1, 6 bases. The CDR3 is 19 residues long. Trimming left V 0 bases short and J 0 bases short, with 16 bases between. Germline values: CDR1 SGHRS, CDR2 YFSETQ. The CDR3 protein is CASSLEGGKGSSGANVLTF. Written as DNA, the CDR3 is TGCGCCAGCAGCTTGGAAGGGGGTAAAGGAAGCTCTGGGGCCAACGTCCTGACTTTC. The full variable domain, completed using reference TRBV5-1 and TRBJ2-6, is KAGVTQTPRYLIKTRGQQVTLSCSPISGHRSVSWYQQTPGQGLQFLFEYFSETQRNKGNFPGRFSGRQFSNSRSEMNVSTLELGDSALYLCASSLEGGKGSSGANVLTFGAGSRLTVL.

In this sample, this clonotype turned up many times. This chain uses TRBV9 with TRBJ2-3; TRBD2 matches at 7 bases. The ends lost 3 bases at V and 1 base at J; junction bases unmatched: 2. The CDR3 extends over 14 amino acids. Germline lookup yields CDR1 SGDLS and CDR2 YYNGEE. The CDR3 DNA reads as TGTGCCAGCAGCGCACGGGGGGGCACAGATACGCAGTATTTT. Protein sequence: CASSARGGTDTQYF.

Many counts were recorded for this clonotype. The J gene is TRBJ1-5, the V gene TRBV5-8; D is unresolved. From germline, CDR1 is SGHTS and CDR2 YDEGEE. The V gene lost 0 bases and the J gene lost 7 bases, with 11 bases spanning the gap. The CDR3 is made up of 14 amino acids. CDR3 sequence: CASSLGGLGQPQHF. DNA for the CDR3: TGTGCCAGCAGCTTGGGTGGGCTTGGACAGCCCCAGCATTTT.

The table lists this clonotype with a few counts. The rearrangement uses TRBV20-1 and TRBJ1-1, with D perhaps TRBD1 (5 bases). Trimming left V 8 bases short and J 1 base short, with 11 bases between. The CDR3 spans 12 residues. The germline gives CDR1 DFQATT, CDR2 SNEGSKA (reference sequence). DNA for the CDR3: TGCAGTTCGGACAAGGAGAACACTGAAGCTTTCTTT. Amino acids: CSSDKENTEAFF.

This chain links TRBV27 with TRBJ2-2, with unresolved D. V lost 6 bases to trimming and J lost 5 bases, with 10 bases between them. This CDR3 comprises 13 residues. Germline V gives CDR1 MNHEY, CDR2 SMNVEV (reference sequence). CDR3 region: CASSRVFTGELFF. The CDR3 bases are TGTGCCAGCAGCCGCGTGTTTACCGGGGAGCTGTTTTTT.

The chain recombines TRBV5-1 with TRBJ2-7; 8 bases align to TRBD2. The CDR3 runs 15 residues. Germline V CDR1 and CDR2: SGHRS, YFSETQ. V shed 3 bases and J 1 base; nucleotides not matched to a gene: 6. The CDR3 nucleotides are TGCGCCAGCAGCTCGGGACTAGAAAGATCCTACGAGCAGTACTTC. It specifies CASSSGLERSYEQYF.

This clonotype was observed a few times. The chain carries TRBV28 and TRBJ1-5; TRBD1 might be the D (5 bases). CDR3 length: 13 residues. Per germline, CDR1 MDHEN and CDR2 SYDVKM. V dropped 10 bases and J dropped 5 bases, with 15 bases sitting between them. The DNA of the CDR3 is TGTGCCACTGGGAGGGGCCGGGATCAGCCCCAGCATTTT. Residues: CATGRGRDQPQHF.

This clonotype was seen ten or more times. This chain uses TRBV12-3 or TRBV12-4 with TRBJ1-6; the D is unclear. With 2 bases removed from V and 5 bases from J, the gap between germline ends came to 10 bases. The CDR3 consists of 15 residues. CDR3 nucleotide sequence: TGTGCCAGCAGTTTAAGTGGGGTCGATAATTCACCCCTCCACTTT. This encodes CASSLSGVDNSPLHF.

V and J are TRBV6-2 or TRBV6-3 and TRBJ1-5, with TRBD1 as a possible D gene (5 bases). The ends were cut back, 6 bases at V and 0 bases at J, with 15 bases in the middle. Germline V gene lookup returns CDR1 MNHEY and CDR2 SVGEGT. The CDR3 is 16 residues long. The CDR3 reads CASRGTGSHSNQPQHF. CDR3 sequence (DNA): TGTGCCAGCAGGGGGACTGGCAGCCATAGCAATCAGCCCCAGCATTTT.

J is TRBJ1-1 and V is TRBV29-1; 7 nucleotides align to TRBD1. CDR3 length: 12 amino acids. V lost 7 bases to trimming and J lost 3 bases; unmatched junction nucleotides: 5. Germline CDR1 SQVTM, CDR2 ANQGSEA. The CDR3 reads CSADREYTEAFF. CDR3 sequence (DNA): TGCAGCGCCGACAGGGAATACACTGAAGCTTTCTTT.

Ten or more counts support this clonotype. This chain joins TRBV27 and TRBJ2-7; 14 bases map to TRBD2. Germline CDR1 is MNHEY and CDR2 is SMNVEV (reference sequence). After removal of 6 bases from V and 3 bases from J, the junction contained 4 bases not matched to a gene. The CDR3 totals 15 residues. The chain's CDR3 is CASRGTSGSIYEQYF. The CDR3 nucleotides read TGTGCCAGCAGAGGGACTAGCGGGAGCATCTACGAGCAGTACTTC.

In its sample, this clonotype was seen a few times. The rearrangement links TRBV4-1 to TRBJ1-5; D not certain. CDR3 length equals 14 residues. V lost 0 bases and J 6 bases, leaving 9 bases between the germline ends. Germline CDR1 and CDR2: MGHRA and YSYEKL. The CDR3: CASSQELGSQPQHF. Written as DNA, the CDR3 is TGCGCCAGCAGCCAAGAGTTAGGGTCTCAGCCCCAGCATTTT.

This clonotype came up many times. This chain connects TRBV12-3 or TRBV12-4 to TRBJ2-2; no clear D gene. The CDR3 sequence is 14 residues long. The germline V and J ends were trimmed by 8 bases and 1 base, with 11 bases remaining between them. CDR3 protein: CASVWTENTGELFF. CDR3 sequence (DNA): TGTGCCAGCGTGTGGACGGAGAACACCGGGGAGCTGTTTTTT.

In its sample, this clonotype was seen many times. V gene TRBV7-8 combines with J gene TRBJ1-1; 7 positions match TRBD1. The CDR3 spans 13 residues. Germline loops: CDR1 SGHVS, CDR2 FQNEAQ. V dropped 4 bases and J dropped 1; count of bases not matched to a gene: 0. This CDR3 reads CASSWTGNTEAFF. As DNA, the CDR3 is TGTGCCAGCAGCTGGACAGGGAACACTGAAGCTTTCTTT.

The chain links TRBV5-1 to TRBJ2-1; D not resolved. The CDR3 is 14 residues long. CDR1 and CDR2 from the germline V gene are SGHRS and YFSETQ. V lost 3 bases and J 0 bases, leaving 7 bases between the germline ends. CDR3: CASSSQVSYNEQFF. The CDR3, as DNA: TGCGCCAGCAGCTCTCAGGTCTCCTACAATGAGCAGTTCTTC.

This clonotype has a handful of counts. The chain joins TRBV20-1 to TRBJ2-1; the D gene is possibly TRBD2 (7 bases). V was trimmed by 3 bases and J by 2 bases, leaving 11 bases between them. CDR1 DFQATT and CDR2 SNEGSKA come from the germline V gene (reference sequence). The CDR3 consists of 14 residues. The CDR3 DNA reads as TGCAGTGCTAGTGAGGGGGGGACCTACAATGAGCAGTTCTTC. Its translation: CSASEGGTYNEQFF.

This clonotype has at least ten counts. The chain employs TRBV29-1 and TRBJ2-5, with TRBD1 identical over 7 bases. Germline-derived CDR1 and CDR2 are SQVTM and ANQGSEA. The CDR3 is 16 amino acids. V shed 1 base and J 5 bases; nucleotides not matched to a gene: 13. Here the CDR3 reads CSVEGGFRGNLETQYF. In nucleotides, the CDR3 is TGCAGCGTTGAAGGGGGATTCAGGGGGAATCTGGAGACCCAGTACTTC.